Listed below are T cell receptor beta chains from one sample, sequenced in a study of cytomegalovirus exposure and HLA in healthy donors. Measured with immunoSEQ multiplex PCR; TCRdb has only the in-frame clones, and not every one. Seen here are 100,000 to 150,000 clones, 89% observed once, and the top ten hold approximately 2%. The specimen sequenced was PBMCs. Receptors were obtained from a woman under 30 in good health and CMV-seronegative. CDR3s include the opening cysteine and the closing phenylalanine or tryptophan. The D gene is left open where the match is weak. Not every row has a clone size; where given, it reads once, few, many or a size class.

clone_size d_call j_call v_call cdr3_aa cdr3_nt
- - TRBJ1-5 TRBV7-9 CASSLGTGNQPQHF TGTGCCAGCAGCTTAGGTACAGGCAATCAGCCCCAGCATTTT
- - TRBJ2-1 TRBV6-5 CASSTRTRAYNEQFF TGTGCCAGCTCGACCCGTACGAGGGCTTACAATGAGCAGTTCTTC
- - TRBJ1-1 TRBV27 CASSSEDSTEAFF TGTGCCAGCAGTTCTGAGGATTCCACTGAAGCTTTCTTT
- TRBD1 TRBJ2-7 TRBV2 CASSPGQVTYEQYF TGTGCCAGCAGTCCGGGACAGGTTACTTACGAGCAGTACTTC
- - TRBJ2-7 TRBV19 CASSTGFYEQYF TGTGCCAGTAGCACAGGGTTCTACGAGCAGTACTTC
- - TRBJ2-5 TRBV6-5 CASSPGRPGETQYF TGTGCCAGCAGTCCGGGCCGCCCGGGGGAGACCCAGTACTTC
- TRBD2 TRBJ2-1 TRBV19 CASSILAGGFNEQFF TGTGCCAGTAGTATACTAGCGGGAGGGTTCAATGAGCAGTTCTTC
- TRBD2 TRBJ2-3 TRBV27 CASSLLPSSGRRRDTQYF TGTGCCAGCAGTTTACTCCCCTCTAGCGGGAGGCGCAGAGATACGCAGTATTTT
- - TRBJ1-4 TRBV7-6 CASTGGGGKLFF TGTGCCAGCACCGGCGGCGGGGGAAAACTGTTTTTT
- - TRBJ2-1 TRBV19 CASSIDGGTGEQFF TGTGCCAGTAGTATAGATGGAGGGACGGGGGAGCAGTTCTTC
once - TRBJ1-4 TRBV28 CASSTGDSTNEKLFF TGTGCCAGCAGTACAGGCGACTCAACTAATGAAAAACTGTTTTTT
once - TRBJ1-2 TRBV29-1 CSVGTGFRGYTF TGCAGCGTTGGAACAGGGTTCCGGGGCTACACCTTC
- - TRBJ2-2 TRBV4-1 CASSQEKGIGAGELFF TGCGCCAGCAGCCAAGAAAAGGGGATAGGCGCCGGGGAGCTGTTTTTT
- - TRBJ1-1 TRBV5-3 CASRPDKGNTEAFF TGTGCCAGCAGACCTGACAAAGGGAACACTGAAGCTTTCTTT
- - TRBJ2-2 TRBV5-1 CASSLWFPLGAGELFF TGCGCCAGCAGCTTGTGGTTTCCTCTAGGGGCCGGGGAGCTGTTTTTT
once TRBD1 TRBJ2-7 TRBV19 CASSIGQGSYEQYF TGTGCCAGTAGTATCGGACAGGGGTCCTACGAGCAGTACTTC
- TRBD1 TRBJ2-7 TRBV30 CAWSVLMGTGALGPDSSYEQYF TGTGCCTGGAGTGTACTTATGGGGACAGGGGCCCTCGGGCCCGATAGCTCCTACGAGCAGTACTTC
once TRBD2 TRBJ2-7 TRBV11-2 CASSTQGAGYYEQYF TGTGCCAGCAGCACTCAGGGAGCGGGATACTACGAGCAGTACTTC
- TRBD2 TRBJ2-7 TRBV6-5 CASSLAGGPYEQYF TGTGCCAGCAGTTTAGCGGGGGGGCCCTACGAGCAGTACTTC
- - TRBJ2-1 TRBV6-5 CASSPGSSYNEQFF TGTGCCAGCAGTCCGGGAAGCTCCTACAATGAGCAGTTCTTC
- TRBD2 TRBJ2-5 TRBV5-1 CASSFFRTSVEETQYF TGCGCCAGCAGCTTTTTCCGGACTAGCGTCGAAGAGACCCAGTACTTC
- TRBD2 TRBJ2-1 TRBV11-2 CASSLGTSGASSYNEQFF TGTGCCAGCAGCTTAGGGACTAGCGGGGCAAGCTCCTACAATGAGCAGTTCTTC
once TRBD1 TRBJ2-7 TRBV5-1 CASSSRDRGDEQYF TGCGCCAGCAGCTCCCGGGACAGGGGCGACGAGCAGTACTTC
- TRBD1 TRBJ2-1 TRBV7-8 CASSLDSGGRITMRQFF TGTGCCAGCAGCTTAGACTCAGGGGGCAGGATTACAATGAGGCAGTTCTTC
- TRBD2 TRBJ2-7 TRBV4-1 CARSGLAGVKRYF TGCGCCAGATCGGGACTAGCGGGAGTAAAGCGGTACTTC
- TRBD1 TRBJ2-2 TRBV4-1 CASSPIDRGRTGELFF TGCGCCAGCAGCCCCATAGACAGGGGGCGAACCGGGGAGCTGTTTTTT
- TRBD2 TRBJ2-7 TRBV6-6 CASSYSGGESHF TGTGCCAGCAGTTACTCTGGGGGGGAGTCGCACTTC
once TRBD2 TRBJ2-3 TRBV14 CASSQDPRTSGSVADTQYF TGTGCCAGCAGCCAAGACCCTCGAACTAGCGGGAGCGTGGCAGATACGCAGTATTTT
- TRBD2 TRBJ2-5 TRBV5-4 CASQPGTSDQETQYF TGTGCCAGCCAGCCAGGGACTAGCGACCAAGAGACCCAGTACTTC
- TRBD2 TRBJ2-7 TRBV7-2 CASSPYGSASGVSSYEQYF TGTGCCAGCAGCCCCTATGGGTCGGCTAGCGGGGTAAGCTCCTACGAGCAGTACTTC
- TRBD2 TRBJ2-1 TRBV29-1 CSVATSGMYNEQFF TGCAGCGTCGCAACTAGCGGGATGTACAATGAGCAGTTCTTC
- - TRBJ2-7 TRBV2 CASQRTYEQYF TGTGCCAGCCAGCGGACCTACGAGCAGTACTTC
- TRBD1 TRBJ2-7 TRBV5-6 CASSETGGPYEQYF TGTGCCAGCAGCGAGACAGGGGGCCCCTACGAGCAGTACTTC
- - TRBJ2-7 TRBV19 CASSVNWYEQYF TGTGCCAGTAGTGTGAACTGGTACGAGCAGTACTTC
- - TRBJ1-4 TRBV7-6 CASSLRPDEKLFF TGTGCCAGCAGCTTGCGGCCGGATGAAAAACTGTTTTTT
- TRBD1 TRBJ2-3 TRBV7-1 CASSSRRLQLRDRGRQKSTDTQYF TGTGCCAGCAGCTCCCGCAGACTACAACTCCGGGACAGGGGGCGTCAAAAGAGTACAGATACGCAGTATTTT
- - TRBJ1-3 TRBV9 CASSVEAVSGNTIYF TGTGCCAGCAGCGTAGAGGCGGTCTCTGGAAACACCATATATTTT
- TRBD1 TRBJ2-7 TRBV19 CASSVSGTGYEQYF TGTGCCAGTAGTGTCTCCGGGACAGGATACGAGCAGTACTTC
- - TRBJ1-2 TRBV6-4 CASSDLNRLGYGYTF TGTGCCAGCAGTGACTTGAACAGGTTAGGGTATGGCTACACCTTC
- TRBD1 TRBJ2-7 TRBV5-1 CASSFFFSWAGGIYEQYF TGCGCCAGCAGCTTTTTTTTCAGTTGGGCAGGGGGCATCTACGAGCAGTACTTC
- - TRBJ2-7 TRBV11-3 CASSSDRVLRSRGSEQYF TGTGCCAGCAGCTCCGACAGGGTTCTCCGTTCGCGGGGATCTGAGCAGTACTTC
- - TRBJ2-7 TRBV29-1 CSVEGKRSYEQYF TGCAGCGTTGAGGGCAAAAGGTCCTACGAGCAGTACTTC
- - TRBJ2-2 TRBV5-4 CASSSDTQTGELFF TGTGCCAGCAGCTCGGACACACAGACCGGGGAGCTGTTTTTT
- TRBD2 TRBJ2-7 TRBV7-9 CASSPSGSAYEQYF TGTGCCAGCAGCCCTAGCGGGAGCGCCTACGAGCAGTACTTC
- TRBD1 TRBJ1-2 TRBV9 CASSPRQGYGYTF TGTGCCAGCAGCCCCCGACAGGGCTATGGCTACACCTTC
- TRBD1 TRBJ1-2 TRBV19 CASSPLRTGNGYTF TGTGCCAGTAGTCCCCTCCGGACAGGGAATGGCTACACCTTC
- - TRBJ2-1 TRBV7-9 CASSLLRDEQFF TGTGCCAGCAGCTTACTTCGGGATGAGCAGTTCTTC
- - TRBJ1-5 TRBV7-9 CASSLVGSNQPQHF TGTGCCAGCAGCTTAGTGGGCAGCAATCAGCCCCAGCATTTT
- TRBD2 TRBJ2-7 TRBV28 CASSSPSGSYEQYF TGTGCCAGCAGTTCCCCTAGCGGGAGCTACGAGCAGTACTTC